The rows below give T cell receptor beta chains drawn from one sample of a study of T cell repertoires in cytomegalovirus infection. The antigens of these receptors remain unknown. TCRdb recomputed calls from the reads with MiXCR, one row per CDR3 protein. The sample comprises about 900,000 distinct CDR3 sequences, approximately 33% of which are singletons, and over 10% rests with the top ten. The specimen comprised cultured CD8+ T cells from PBMCs, sampled from culture after CMV antigen stimulation. These TCRs come from a human donor in good health (CMV status not recorded). Some clones in this sample may be carry-over from other donors' samples. Both conserved end residues are part of each CDR3. D genes are given only for firm matches. Clone size appears in some rows only: once, few, many, or a class for an expanded clone.

V gene	J gene	D gene	clone size	CDR3 protein	CDR3 DNA
TRBV28	TRBJ1-4	-	-	CASSTNRGPRINEKLFF	TGTGCCAGCAGCACCAACCGCGGGCCTCGGATTAATGAAAAACTGTTTTTT
TRBV6-2/TRBV6-3	TRBJ2-7	-	many	CASSPTEYEQYF	TGTGCCAGCAGTCCGACAGAATACGAGCAGTACTTC
TRBV12-3/TRBV12-4	TRBJ2-7	-	-	CASTLASDYEQYF	TGTGCCAGCACCCTGGCCTCTGACTACGAGCAGTACTTC
TRBV6-2/TRBV6-3	TRBJ1-1	-	-	CASSYSGRALMNTEAFF	TGTGCCAGCAGTTACTCGGGGAGGGCCCTGATGAACACTGAAGCTTTCTTT
TRBV14	TRBJ2-1	-	-	CASSQEGPTTYEQFF	TGTGCCAGCAGCCAAGAAGGCCCTACCACTTATGAGCAGTTCTTC
TRBV7-9	TRBJ2-2	-	many	CASFGRGTGELFF	TGTGCCAGCTTTGGCAGGGGAACCGGGGAGCTGTTTTTT
TRBV6-1	TRBJ1-2	-	-	CASSRLMRDYGYTF	TGTGCCAGCAGTCGACTGATGCGCGACTATGGCTACACCTTC
TRBV4-3	TRBJ2-3	-	-	CASRRGRGLDTQYF	TGCGCCAGCAGACGGGGACGGGGCCTCGATACGCAGTATTTT
TRBV12-3/TRBV12-4	TRBJ1-2	-	-	CASSPRQSNYGYTF	TGTGCCAGCAGTCCCAGACAGTCTAACTATGGCTACACCTTC
TRBV20-1	TRBJ1-1	-	-	CSASPFAGGMNTKAFF	TGCAGTGCTAGCCCCTTCGCGGGCGGCATGAACACTAAAGCTTTCTTT